These 7 T cell receptor beta chains came from one sample sequenced in a study of shared clonotypes between healthy human individuals. The method was immunoSEQ multiplex PCR; TCRdb's version includes in-frame clones alone and lacks a portion of them. The table includes 600,000 to 750,000 clones, roughly 87% detected once. Sequencing used memory CD8+ T cells from PBMCs. Subset indicated: CD45RO+ cells pooled with CCR7-negative TemRA cells. Receptors were obtained from a young man in good health. Some clones in this sample may be carry-over from other donors' samples.

The V call is TRBV28, the J call TRBJ2-7; weak D call: TRBD2 (5 bases). The CDR3 spans 13 residues. V was clipped by 5 bases and J by 6 bases, with 14 bases between them. In germline, CDR1 is MDHEN, CDR2 SYDVKM. CDR3 region: CASSLLQEAEQYF. The DNA for the CDR3 is TGTGCCAGCAGTCTCCTCCAGGAGGCCGAGCAGTACTTC.

On this clone itself: In the same sample, other DNA sequences code for this CDR3. V gene TRBV6-5 combines with J gene TRBJ1-1, with TRBD1 identical over 9 bases. The trim removed 2 bases at V and 4 bases at J, leaving 2 bases unmatched. The CDR3 consists of 14 residues. Germline CDR1 reads MNHEY; CDR2 reads SVGAGI. As DNA, the CDR3 is TGTGCCAGCAGTTACCGACAGGGGGGCACTGAAGCTTTCTTT. This encodes CASSYRQGGTEAFF.

This clone was seen once. The sample holds other DNA sequences that translate to the same CDR3. This chain uses TRBV7-3 with TRBJ1-1; no clear D. The CDR3 loop spans 13 amino acids. Trimming stripped 3 bases from V and 1 base from J, with 6 bases between. Germline CDR1 SGHTA, CDR2 FQGTGA. CDR3 sequence reads: CASSLGRNTEAFF. As DNA, the CDR3 is TGTGCCAGCAGCTTGGGTCGGAACACTGAAGCTTTCTTT.

V is TRBV7-6 and J is TRBJ2-7; D not resolved. The germline V gene encodes CDR1 SGHVS and CDR2 FNYEAQ. V was clipped by 6 bases and J by 5 bases, with 11 bases between them. CDR3 length equals 12 residues. In nucleotides, the CDR3 is TGTGCCAGCAGTTACGGCTACGACGAGCAGTACTTC. Translated: CASSYGYDEQYF.

In this sample, this clone turned up once. The CDR3 spells CASSSGRVYGYTF. CDR3 DNA sequence: TGTGCCAGCAGCTCCGGACGGGTCTATGGCTACACCTTC. The rearrangement uses TRBV13 and TRBJ1-2; D not resolved. Germline V CDR1 and CDR2: PRHDT, FYEKMQ (reference sequence). V lost 4 bases, J lost 4 bases, and 10 bases lay in between. The CDR3 is made up of 13 amino acids. The full variable domain, with the rest looked up from reference TRBV13 and TRBJ1-2, is AAGVIQSPRHLIKEKRETATLKCYPIPRHDTVYWYQQGPGQDPQFLISFYEKMQSDKGSIPDRFSAQQFSDYHSELNMSSLELGDSALYFCASSSGRVYGYTFGSGTRLTVV.

This clone was counted once. The rearrangement uses TRBV14 and TRBJ1-1, with D possibly matching TRBD1 (6 bases). The germline V and J ends were trimmed by 5 bases and 6 bases, with 13 bases remaining between them. The CDR3 sequence is 13 residues long. Germline V gene sequence: CDR1 SGHDN, CDR2 FVKESK. CDR3 in amino acids: CASSASRGSEAFF. CDR3 nucleotides: TGTGCCAGCAGCGCAAGCAGGGGTTCTGAAGCTTTCTTT.

The chain couples TRBV19 to TRBJ1-1, with D tentatively TRBD1 (5 bases). V lost 0 bases and J 4 bases, leaving 9 bases between the germline ends. The CDR3 consists of 14 residues. Germline V CDR1 and CDR2: LNHDA, SQIVND (reference sequence). CDR3 sequence: CASSIEGVGTEAFF. The CDR3 DNA follows: TGTGCCAGTAGTATAGAAGGGGTAGGCACTGAAGCTTTCTTT.